This T cell receptor beta chain was captured in a study of blood T cells in healthy people across ages. Of note for this clonotype: Its antigen remains unknown.

Then a second PCR, running about 6 to 12 cycles, was carried out with a sample-barcoded 5' primer and a J-beta primer mix. A single record per CDR3 protein comes from TCRdb applying MiXCR to the 5' RACE reads. The sample shows about 1.1 million distinct CDR3 sequences, more than 30% of them seen only once. CDR1 DFQATT and CDR2 SNEGSKA come from the germline V gene (reference sequence). This CDR3 is 13 amino acids long. Study-level points and caveats: A strong correlation was seen between TCR beta diversity and naive T cell percentage.

The chain links TRBV20-1 to TRBJ2-2; D gene uncertain. Specimen: blood. The sequence derives from a young man in good health. The CDR3 nucleotides are TGCAGCGTTATAGGACCTAACACCGGGGAGCTGTTTTTT. Protein product: CSVIGPNTGELFF.